This T cell receptor (beta chain) was identified in a study of blood T cell repertoires in COVID-19. V shed 6 bases and J shed 0 bases, with 7 bases lying between them. The CDR3 loop spans 13 amino acids. Germline CDR1 and CDR2: MNHNY and SVGAGI (reference sequence). Libraries were prepared by immunoSEQ multiplex PCR; TCRdb keeps only in-frame clonotypes and omits some of them. The sample has some 99,000 clones; roughly 84% are singletons. This receptor was taken from a woman aged 45-59 years with acute or convalescent COVID-19. The rearrangement links TRBV6-6 to TRBJ2-3; the D is unclear. Specimen: peripheral blood. This chain's CDR3 is CASRPSSTDTQYF. The CDR3 DNA follows: TGTGCCAGCAGACCTAGTAGCACAGATACGCAGTATTTT.